This entry concerns a single TCR beta chain. Its antigen is still unknown. One entry per CDR3 protein results from TCRdb running MiXCR on the 5' RACE reads. The sample carries approximately 150,000 distinct CDR3 sequences, approximately 10% recorded once. This record belongs to a study of T cells after yellow fever vaccination. Turning to the study itself: The SMART-Seq v4 Ultra Low Input method served to prepare the low-cell-number fractions.

Study-level results: Abundant clonotypes from the bulk population could contaminate FACS-sorted repertoires.

Trimming removed 7 bases at V and 0 bases at J, with 10 bases between. The CDR3 spans 13 residues. Germline V gives CDR1 DFQATT, CDR2 SNEGSKA (reference sequence). V and J are TRBV20-1 and TRBJ2-1; D is undetermined. This receptor was identified in a man younger than 35 who received the YFV17D yellow fever vaccine. This specimen was CD8+ T cells sorted from PBMCs, taken 45 days after the yellow fever booster vaccination. CDR3 nucleotides: TGCAGTGTACCACCTCTCTCCTACAATGAGCAGTTCTTC. It translates to CSVPPLSYNEQFF.